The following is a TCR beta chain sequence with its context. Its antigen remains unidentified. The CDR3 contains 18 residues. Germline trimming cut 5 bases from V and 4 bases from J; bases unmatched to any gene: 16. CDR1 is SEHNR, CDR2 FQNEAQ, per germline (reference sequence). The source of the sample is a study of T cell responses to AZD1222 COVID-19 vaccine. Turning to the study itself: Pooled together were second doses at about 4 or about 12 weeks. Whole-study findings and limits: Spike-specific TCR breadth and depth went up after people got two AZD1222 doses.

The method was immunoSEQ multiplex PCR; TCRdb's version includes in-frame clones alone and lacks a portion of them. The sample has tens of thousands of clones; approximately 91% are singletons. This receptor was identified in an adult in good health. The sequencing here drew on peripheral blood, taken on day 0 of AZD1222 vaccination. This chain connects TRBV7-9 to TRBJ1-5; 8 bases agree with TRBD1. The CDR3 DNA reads TGTGCCAGCAGCCTTTGGGCCGGAAGGACAGGGATGAATCAGCCCCAGCATTTT. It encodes CASSLWAGRTGMNQPQHF.